A single sample is the source of the 19 T cell receptor beta chains below, sequenced in a study of blood T cell repertoires in COVID-19. The assay was immunoSEQ multiplex PCR, and TCRdb's table has in-frame clones only and misses some. Altogether tens of thousands of clones are present, roughly 84% being singletons, with the ten largest covering around 11%. Sequences were obtained from peripheral blood. The source is a human donor in a cohort sampled during active COVID-19.

This clone was found a few times. The chain links TRBV9 to TRBJ2-7; perhaps TRBD1 as D (5 bases). The CDR3 is 13 amino acids. CDR1 and CDR2 from the germline V gene are SGDLS and YYNGEE. The V end was cut by 0 bases, the J end by 9 bases, with 13 bases between. This CDR3 is CASSVAPGQGQYF. The CDR3 DNA reads as TGTGCCAGCAGCGTAGCGCCAGGGCAGGGGCAGTACTTC. Full variable domain (missing parts from reference TRBV9 and TRBJ2-7): DSGVTQTPKHLITATGQRVTLRCSPRSGDLSVYWYQQSLDQGLQFLIQYYNGEERAKGNILERFSAQQFPDLHSELNLSSLELGDSALYFCASSVAPGQGQYFGPGTRLTVT.

The genes are TRBV28 and TRBJ1-5, with D unclear. Per germline, CDR1 MDHEN and CDR2 SYDVKM. The V gene lost 4 bases and the J gene lost 6 bases, with 13 bases spanning the gap. The CDR3 length is 14 residues. In DNA form, the CDR3 reads TGTGCCAGCAGTTCGCAGTGGGCCGGTCAGCCCCAGCATTTT. This codes for CASSSQWAGQPQHF.

This rearrangement joins TRBV4-1 to TRBJ2-7; D may be TRBD2 (6 bases). The CDR3 is 13 residues long. Trimming took off 4 bases at V and 4 bases at J, with 11 bases between the two ends. Germline V gene lookup returns CDR1 MGHRA and CDR2 YSYEKL. The CDR3 bases are TGCGCCAGCAGCCCGACTAGATTTTACGAGCAGTACTTC. Translation gives CASSPTRFYEQYF.

CDR3: CASSRRDRGGGGQYF. The CDR3 DNA reads TGTGCCAGCAGCCGCCGGGACCGCGGGGGGGGAGGGCAGTACTTC. The gene calls are TRBV3-1 (or the pseudogene TRBV3-2) and TRBJ2-7; TRBD2 agrees at 9 bases. The CDR3 is 15 amino acids. In germline, CDR1 is LGHDT, CDR2 YNNKEL (reference sequence). The ends lost 4 bases at V and 9 bases at J; junction bases unmatched: 13.

CDR3 bases: TGCGCCAGCAGCCAGGGACTAGCGGGGAATGAGCAGTTCTTC. This codes for CASSQGLAGNEQFF. The chain uses TRBV5-1 and TRBJ2-1; 13 positions match TRBD2. The V segment lost 4 bases and the J segment 7 bases; nucleotides outside the gene matches: 2. This CDR3 contains 14 residues. Germline V gene lookup returns CDR1 SGHRS and CDR2 YFSETQ.

J is TRBJ1-5 and V is TRBV4-3; 8 bases are shared with TRBD1. V lost 2 bases, J lost 2 bases, and 5 bases stayed unmatched. Germline-derived CDR1 and CDR2 are LGHNA and YSLEER. The CDR3 runs to 16 residues. CDR3 nucleotides: TGCGCCAGCAGCCAATCAGGGGGCGGGGGCAATCAGCCCCAGCATTTT. Encoded protein: CASSQSGGGGNQPQHF.

The chain is built from TRBV9 and TRBJ2-7; D is perhaps TRBD1 (6 bases). The CDR3 is 14 amino acids. V was cut by 0 bases and J by 6 bases, with 13 bases left in between. The germline CDR1 and CDR2 sequences are SGDLS and YYNGEE. The DNA for the CDR3 is TGTGCCAGCAGCGTAGACAGGGAAGTTGGCGAGCAGTACTTC. Residues: CASSVDREVGEQYF.

This chain links TRBV6-2 or TRBV6-3 with TRBJ1-1; 7 bases agree with TRBD1. Trimming at V came to 2 bases and at J to 4 bases, leaving 10 bases not matched to a gene. The CDR3 contains 16 residues. Germline loops: CDR1 MNHEY, CDR2 SVGEGT. The DNA for the CDR3 is TGTGCCAGCAGTTACCGACAGGGACTTTGGGGCACTGAAGCTTTCTTT. This gives the protein CASSYRQGLWGTEAFF.

The chain is built from TRBV11-2 and TRBJ2-7; unclear D gene. This CDR3 is built from 12 residues. The V and J ends lost 5 bases and 2 bases respectively, with 7 bases between them. Per germline, CDR1 SGHAT and CDR2 FQNNGV. The CDR3 sequence is CASSSAPYEQYF. The CDR3 DNA reads TGTGCCAGCAGCAGCGCACCCTACGAGCAGTACTTC.

The chain recombines TRBV15 with TRBJ2-5; D is possibly TRBD2 (6 bases). Germline V gives CDR1 LNHNV, CDR2 YYDKDF (reference sequence). Trimming shortened V by 3 bases and J by 1 base, and 12 bases separated the two germline ends. CDR3 length: 15 residues. The CDR3, as DNA: TGTGCCACCAGCAGGGGAGGCCTTTCCCAAGAGACCCAGTACTTC. This translates into CATSRGGLSQETQYF.

The rearrangement joins TRBV2 to TRBJ2-1; weak D call: TRBD2 (5 bases). The CDR3 consists of 14 residues. V lost 9 bases and J lost 0, with 12 bases in between. Germline assignment: CDR1 SNHLY and CDR2 FYNNEI. The CDR3 region is CASVASSSYNEQFF. The CDR3 bases are TGTGCCAGTGTAGCGTCGAGCTCCTACAATGAGCAGTTCTTC.

The rearrangement uses TRBV6-5 and TRBJ1-1, with unresolved D. The CDR3 sequence is 14 residues long. V was trimmed by 0 bases and J by 6 bases, leaving 11 bases between them. CDR1 MNHEY and CDR2 SVGAGI come from the germline V gene. In DNA form, the CDR3 reads TGTGCCAGCAGTTACTCGATCAGCGGAGCTGAAGCTTTCTTT. Its translation is CASSYSISGAEAFF.

CDR3 in DNA: TGTGCCAGCAGCTTGTACAGGGCGGACGAGCAGTACTTC. It specifies CASSLYRADEQYF. V usage is TRBV5-5 and J usage is TRBJ2-7; perhaps TRBD1 as D (6 bases). The germline V gene has CDR1 SGHKS and CDR2 YYEKEE (reference sequence). Trimming removed 1 base from V and 5 bases from J, with 10 bases in between. This CDR3 comprises 13 residues.

This chain uses TRBV6-5 with TRBJ2-1, with TRBD2 as a possible D gene (7 bases). The CDR3 contains 15 residues. Germline loops: CDR1 MNHEY, CDR2 SVGAGI. Trimming removed 7 bases from V and 6 bases from J, with 19 bases in between. The CDR3 DNA reads TGTGCCAGCATAGGAGGGGGAGGGCACGGCAATGAGCAGTTCTTC. It encodes CASIGGGGHGNEQFF.

The chain links TRBV6-5 to TRBJ1-5, with 8 bases aligning to TRBD1. The CDR3 sequence is 13 residues long. The J segment lost 7 bases and the V segment lost 6 bases, leaving 5 bases of the junction unmatched. The germline V gene has CDR1 MNHEY and CDR2 SVGAGI. The CDR3 here is CASSGQGQQPQHF. As DNA, the CDR3 is TGTGCCAGCAGCGGACAGGGCCAACAGCCCCAGCATTTT.

V and J are TRBV6-1 and TRBJ2-4, with a weak D call TRBD2 (5 bases). The CDR3 spans 16 residues. Trimming cost V 2 bases and J 1 base, with 12 bases left between them. In germline, CDR1 is MNHNS, CDR2 SASEGT. The CDR3 is CASSELAGAAKNIQYF. CDR3 bases: TGTGCCAGCAGTGAACTTGCGGGCGCTGCCAAAAACATTCAGTACTTC.

The chain carries TRBV15 and TRBJ2-3; TRBD2 might be the D (6 bases). CDR1 is LNHNV and CDR2 is YYDKDF in the germline V gene (reference sequence). CDR3 length equals 16 residues. V was trimmed by 0 bases and J by 8 bases, leaving 18 bases between them. The CDR3 here is CATSRDMKGFGGTQYF. In nucleotides, the CDR3 is TGTGCCACCAGCAGAGATATGAAAGGGTTCGGGGGTACGCAGTATTTT.

This sequence joins TRBV29-1 and TRBJ2-7; no firm D call. This CDR3 is 14 amino acids long. Germline loops: CDR1 SQVTM, CDR2 ANQGSEA. V shed 2 bases and J shed 3 bases, with 14 bases lying between them. The CDR3 sequence: CSVERPGQIYEQYF. The CDR3 coding sequence is TGCAGCGTTGAACGCCCTGGGCAGATCTACGAGCAGTACTTC.

The V and J genes are TRBV30 and TRBJ2-1; the match to TRBD2 covers 9 bases. Germline loops: CDR1 GTSNPN, CDR2 SVGIG (reference sequence). There are 14 residues in the CDR3. V was clipped by 4 bases and J by 3 bases; unmatched bases: 4. CDR3 residues: CAWNRGRDYNEQFF. Written as DNA, the CDR3 is TGTGCCTGGAATCGCGGGAGGGACTACAATGAGCAGTTCTTC.